These 9 T cell receptor beta chains originate from one sample sequenced in a study of T cell responses to AZD1222 COVID-19 vaccine. Only in-frame clones appear in the TCRdb table, and some are missing; sequencing was by immunoSEQ multiplex PCR. The table lists more than 20,000 clones, more than 75% of them singletons. This sample comprised peripheral blood, obtained 28 days after the second AZD1222 dose. Receptors originate from an adult who received the AZD1222 COVID-19 vaccine.

The chain uses TRBV5-1 and TRBJ1-3, with 7 nucleotides matching TRBD1. The CDR3 is 15 residues long. V dropped 3 bases and J dropped 2; count of bases not matched to a gene: 5. The germline gives CDR1 SGHRS, CDR2 YFSETQ. The CDR3 bases are TGCGCCAGCAGCTCCACAGGGGTCCCTGGAAACACCATATATTTT. This codes for CASSSTGVPGNTIYF. The variable domain in full, completed from reference TRBV5-1 and TRBJ1-3, reads KAGVTQTPRYLIKTRGQQVTLSCSPISGHRSVSWYQQTPGQGLQFLFEYFSETQRNKGNFPGRFSGRQFSNSRSEMNVSTLELGDSALYLCASSSTGVPGNTIYFGEGSWLTVV.

This sequence joins TRBV27 and TRBJ2-1; 7 nucleotides align to TRBD2. The CDR3 has 12 amino acids. V was clipped by 10 bases and J by 3 bases; unmatched bases: 3. Looked up from germline, CDR1 is MNHEY and CDR2 is SMNVEV (reference sequence). Written as DNA, the CDR3 is TGTGCCACCGGGACTATCTACAATGAGCAGTTCTTC. Translation gives CATGTIYNEQFF.

The genes are TRBV9 and TRBJ2-2, with D possibly being TRBD2 (6 bases). The V gene's germline CDR1 is SGDLS and CDR2 YYNGEE. The V end lost 2 bases, the J end lost 7 bases, and 12 bases lay between the germline ends. The CDR3 is 14 amino acids. The CDR3 DNA sequence: TGTGCCAGCAGCGTTCTAGGCGGGATCGGGGAGCTGTTTTTT. Protein: CASSVLGGIGELFF. Variable domain in full (rest from reference TRBV9 and TRBJ2-2): DSGVTQTPKHLITATGQRVTLRCSPRSGDLSVYWYQQSLDQGLQFLIQYYNGEERAKGNILERFSAQQFPDLHSELNLSSLELGDSALYFCASSVLGGIGELFFGEGSRLTVL.

This chain joins TRBV27 and TRBJ2-2, with TRBD1 matching over 7 bases. This CDR3 has 14 residues. Germline V lookup: CDR1 MNHEY, CDR2 SMNVEV (reference sequence). After removal of 4 bases from V and 6 bases from J, the junction contained 5 bases not matched to a gene. The CDR3 protein is CASSYTGAAGELFF. The CDR3 DNA reads TGTGCCAGCAGTTATACAGGGGCCGCCGGGGAGCTGTTTTTT.

This chain connects TRBV4-2 to TRBJ2-3, with 14 bases fitting TRBD2. CDR1 and CDR2 from the germline V gene are LGHNA and YNFKEQ. The CDR3 length is 19 residues. V lost 2 bases, J lost 4 bases, and 11 bases stayed unmatched. The CDR3 here is CASSQKGTSGSGYADTQYF. The CDR3 DNA follows: TGTGCCAGCAGCCAAAAAGGGACTAGCGGGAGTGGATACGCAGATACGCAGTATTTT.

CDR3: CASSDRGNTEAFF. The CDR3 DNA sequence: TGCGCCAGCAGTGACAGGGGAAACACTGAAGCTTTCTTT. The chain uses TRBV10-1 and TRBJ1-1; D may be TRBD1 (6 bases). Trimming took 3 bases from V and 2 from J, leaving 7 bases between them. The CDR3 has 13 amino acids. CDR1 and CDR2 from the germline V gene are WNHNN and SYGVQD (reference sequence).

The chain recombines TRBV7-9 with TRBJ2-7; 9 positions agree with TRBD1. The ends lost 5 bases at V and 5 bases at J; junction bases unmatched: 7. Germline values: CDR1 SEHNR, CDR2 FQNEAQ (reference sequence). The CDR3 is 14 amino acids. The CDR3 sequence is CASSRGQGSDEQYF. The CDR3 DNA reads TGTGCCAGCAGCCGCGGACAGGGGTCCGACGAGCAGTACTTC.

This chain uses TRBV24-1 with TRBJ2-1, with unresolved D. The CDR3 is 11 amino acids. CDR1 and CDR2 from the germline V gene are KGHDR and SFDVKD. The V and J ends lost 5 bases and 8 bases respectively, with 6 bases between them. The DNA of the CDR3 is TGTGCCACCAGTGTTTACGATGAGCAGTTCTTC. It codes for CATSVYDEQFF.

The chain couples TRBV5-6 to TRBJ2-1, with TRBD2 matching over 10 bases. CDR1 and CDR2 (germline): SGHDT, YYEEEE. J lost 8 bases, V lost 2 bases, and 10 bases had no gene match. The CDR3 sequence is 16 residues long. The CDR3 DNA is TGTGCCAGCAGCTTCTCCTCTAGCGGGAGTATGGATGAGCAGTTCTTC. As protein: CASSFSSSGSMDEQFF. Supplemented by reference TRBV5-6 and TRBJ2-1, the full variable domain reads DAGVTQSPTHLIKTRGQQVTLRCSPKSGHDTVSWYQQALGQGPQFIFQYYEEEERQRGNFPDRFSGHQFPNYSSELNVNALLLGDSALYLCASSFSSSGSMDEQFFGPGTRLTVL.